Following are 27 T cell receptor beta chains from one sample sequenced in a study of post-analysis software for immune sequencing data. Study-wide results and limits: The study found TRBV5-6, TRBV5-1 and TRBV20-1 among a few TRBV segments more frequent in patients than controls.

These receptors have no identified antigens. Unique molecular identifiers were present in the TCR beta cDNA libraries. TCRdb re-analysed the PCR reads in MiXCR, keeping a single row per CDR3 protein. The sample holds hundreds of thousands of distinct CDR3 sequences; 35% to 40% are singletons and the top ten take around 5.2%. The specimen sequenced was blood. The receptors derive from a girl under 18 with multiple sclerosis.

This clonotype was seen a few times. J is TRBJ1-1 and V is TRBV27, with D uncertain. The CDR3 is 12 residues long. Trimming shortened V by 6 bases and J by 8 bases, and 13 bases separated the two germline ends. Germline assignment: CDR1 MNHEY and CDR2 SMNVEV (reference sequence). The CDR3 sequence is CASSPPRGEAFF. The CDR3 DNA sequence: TGTGCCAGCAGCCCACCCCGTGGGGAAGCTTTCTTT.

This clonotype was counted at least ten times. The chain has TRBV5-1 and TRBJ2-7; TRBD1 agrees at 12 bases. Germline CDR1 SGHRS, CDR2 YFSETQ. The V segment lost 5 bases and the J segment 0 bases; nucleotides outside the gene matches: 12. This CDR3 is built from 18 residues. CDR3 amino acids: CASRAGTGGSILSYEQYF. The CDR3 coding sequence is TGCGCCAGCAGGGCCGGGACAGGGGGCTCTATCCTCTCCTACGAGCAGTACTTC.

This clonotype has at least ten counts. The CDR3 DNA reads TGTGCCAGCAGTTCAGGACTAGCGGAACTAACCTTCTCTGGGGCCAACGTCCTGACTTTC. It yields the protein CASSSGLAELTFSGANVLTF. The rearrangement joins TRBV6-5 to TRBJ2-6; 10 bases are a match to TRBD2. CDR1 is MNHEY and CDR2 is SVGAGI in the germline V gene. Losses at the gene ends were 4 bases for V and 0 bases for J; bases not matched to a gene: 12. The CDR3 is made up of 20 amino acids.

V usage is TRBV12-3 or TRBV12-4 and J usage is TRBJ1-1; 10 bases match TRBD1. The CDR3 spans 14 residues. The V segment lost 6 bases and the J segment 4 bases; nucleotides outside the gene matches: 5. The CDR3 coding sequence is TGTGCCAGCAGAAGGGACAGGGGAGGCACTGAAGCTTTCTTT. This gives the protein CASRRDRGGTEAFF.

This clonotype showed up many times. The chain carries TRBV20-1 and TRBJ2-1; the D is unclear. CDR1 DFQATT and CDR2 SNEGSKA come from the germline V gene (reference sequence). The CDR3 consists of 15 residues. The V and J ends lost 2 bases and 8 bases respectively, with 19 bases between them. DNA of the CDR3: TGCAGTGCTAGATCGATAGGAATCGACAATCATGAGCAGTTCTTC. Translating gives CSARSIGIDNHEQFF.

About this clonotype: A much larger clone sits a single nucleotide away, making a read error possible. The chain uses TRBV28 and TRBJ2-3; the D is unclear. This CDR3 region has 12 residues. V was clipped by 3 bases and J by 2 bases, with 3 bases between them. Germline values: CDR1 MDHEN, CDR2 SYDVKM. Here the CDR3 DNA reads TGTGCCAGCAGTTTTAACACAGATACGCAGTATTTT. Its translation is CASSFNTDTQYF.

The chain employs TRBV29-1 and TRBJ2-5; possible D gene TRBD2, 6 bases. Germline V gives CDR1 SQVTM, CDR2 ANQGSEA. The CDR3 spans 17 residues. The V end was cut by 0 bases, the J end by 3 bases, with 20 bases between. This chain's CDR3 is CSVEDPWREKWEETQYF. CDR3 nucleotides: TGCAGCGTTGAAGATCCTTGGCGGGAAAAATGGGAAGAGACCCAGTACTTC.

The chain recombines TRBV6-2 or TRBV6-3 with TRBJ2-1; 14 nucleotides agree with TRBD2. This CDR3 spans 16 amino acids. The V segment lost 0 bases and the J segment 10 bases; nucleotides outside the gene matches: 5. In germline, CDR1 is MNHEY, CDR2 SVGEGT. The CDR3 loop is CASSYSGTSGRGEQFF. As DNA, the CDR3 is TGTGCCAGCAGTTACTCTGGGACTAGCGGGAGAGGCGAGCAGTTCTTC.

The chain uses TRBV4-2 and TRBJ2-5; D remains unclear. Germline V lookup: CDR1 LGHNA, CDR2 YNFKEQ. The CDR3 is made up of 17 amino acids. V was shortened by 0 bases and J by 2 bases, with 16 bases between the two germline ends. The chain's CDR3 is CASSQDPWAETQETQYF. The DNA of the CDR3 is TGTGCCAGCAGCCAAGATCCTTGGGCGGAGACACAAGAGACCCAGTACTTC.

This clonotype was seen many times. V is TRBV7-6 and J is TRBJ2-7, with 8 bases matching TRBD1. The CDR3 covers 16 residues. The V segment lost 1 base and the J segment 0 bases; nucleotides outside the gene matches: 5. Germline CDR1 is SGHVS and CDR2 is FNYEAQ. CDR3 sequence (DNA): TGTGCCAGCAGCTTAGAGGACAGGGACCTCTCCTACGAGCAGTACTTC. Translated: CASSLEDRDLSYEQYF. Combining the CDR3 with reference TRBV7-6 and TRBJ2-7 gives the whole variable domain GAGVSQSPRYKVTKRGQDVALRCDPISGHVSLYWYRQALGQGPEFLTYFNYEAQQDKSGLPNDRFSAERPEGSISTLTIQRTEQRDSAMYRCASSLEDRDLSYEQYFGPGTRLTVT.

J is TRBJ2-3 and V is TRBV5-1; 10 positions agree with TRBD2. Trimming cost V 4 bases and J 4 bases; bases outside gene matches: 9. CDR3 length equals 16 residues. CDR1 is SGHRS, CDR2 YFSETQ, per germline. The CDR3 reads CASSTTAGGVPDTQYF. DNA for the CDR3: TGCGCCAGCAGCACCACAGCGGGGGGGGTCCCAGATACGCAGTATTTT.

J is TRBJ1-1 and V is TRBV11-2; the D gene is possibly TRBD1 (5 bases). The CDR3 contains 14 residues. The germline CDR1 and CDR2 sequences are SGHAT and FQNNGV. Between the trimmed V and J ends, which lost 5 bases and 3 bases, there was a span of 13 bases. In DNA, the CDR3 is TGTGCCAGCAGCCCCGGCCAGGGTGACACTGAAGCTTTCTTT. It encodes CASSPGQGDTEAFF. Full variable domain (rest looked up from reference TRBV11-2 and TRBJ1-1): EAGVAQSPRYKIIEKRQSVAFWCNPISGHATLYWYQQILGQGPKLLIQFQNNGVVDDSQLPKDRFSAERLKGVDSTLKIQPAKLEDSAVYLCASSPGQGDTEAFFGQGTRLTVV.

This clonotype was found a few times. The J gene is TRBJ2-2, the V gene TRBV6-6; D is perhaps TRBD2 (6 bases). This CDR3 has 15 amino acids. Per the germline V gene, CDR1 is MNHNY and CDR2 is SVGAGI (reference sequence). V lost 10 bases and J lost 1, with 16 bases in between. The CDR3: CATRSMGGNTGELFF. Written as DNA, the CDR3 is TGTGCCACCCGATCGATGGGGGGGAACACCGGGGAGCTGTTTTTT.

The table lists this clonotype with many counts. The V and J genes are TRBV29-1 and TRBJ1-2; D is perhaps TRBD1 (5 bases). V was trimmed by 6 bases and J by 2 bases, leaving 7 bases between them. Germline V lookup: CDR1 SQVTM, CDR2 ANQGSEA. The CDR3 contains 11 residues. This CDR3 is CSVRDNYGYTF. In DNA, the CDR3 is TGCAGCGTGCGGGACAACTATGGCTACACCTTC.

The V and J genes are TRBV7-3 and TRBJ2-2; 7 bases align to TRBD1. Trimming cost V 2 bases and J 2 bases; bases outside gene matches: 2. Germline lookup yields CDR1 SGHTA and CDR2 FQGTGA. This CDR3 is 15 amino acids long. CDR3 bases: TGTGCCAGCAGCTTAGACAGGGCAAACACCGGGGAGCTGTTTTTT. It codes for CASSLDRANTGELFF.

On this clonotype itself: It may be a read error: a sequence one base away is much more abundant. V and J are TRBV5-1 and TRBJ2-1; 7 bases line up with TRBD1. The J call could be wrong; TRBJ2-7 is a better fit for the DNA end. Germline loops: CDR1 SGHRS, CDR2 YFSETQ. The CDR3 loop spans 15 amino acids. Written as DNA, the CDR3 is TGCGCCAGCAGCTTAGACAGGGAGCCCTACAATGAGCAGTACTTC. As protein: CASSLDREPYNEQYF.

As regards this clonotype: This sequence may be a read error, since a much larger clone differs from it by one base. This chain links TRBV2 with TRBJ2-5; D gene uncertain. This CDR3 region has 14 residues. CDR1 and CDR2 (germline): SNHLY, FYNNEI. CDR3 residues: CASSGRRGQEIQYF. CDR3 nucleotide sequence: TGTGCCAGCAGTGGACGAAGAGGCCAAGAGATCCAGTACTTC.

This clonotype was seen a handful of times. This chain connects TRBV11-2 to TRBJ2-5; 10 bases fit TRBD2. This CDR3 is built from 16 residues. Germline lookup yields CDR1 SGHAT and CDR2 FQNNGV. Trimming took 6 bases from V and 4 from J; bases not matched to a gene: 11. The CDR3: CASRLGGASGRETQYF. Written as DNA, the CDR3 is TGTGCCAGCAGACTAGGGGGGGCTAGCGGGAGAGAGACCCAGTACTTC.

V usage is TRBV27 and J usage is TRBJ2-2; D might be TRBD2 (5 bases). Germline CDR1 reads MNHEY; CDR2 reads SMNVEV (reference sequence). This CDR3 has 15 residues. Trimming took 5 bases from V and 7 from J, leaving 17 bases between them. The CDR3 sequence is CASSPRAAPSGELFF. The CDR3, as DNA: TGTGCCAGCAGTCCCCGAGCGGCCCCGAGCGGGGAGCTGTTTTTT.

CDR3 residues: CASAPDRGNRTETQYF. For the CDR3, the DNA is TGCGCCAGCGCCCCTGACAGGGGGAACAGGACAGAGACCCAGTACTTC. The gene calls are TRBV5-1 and TRBJ2-5; 9 positions agree with TRBD1. CDR1 SGHRS and CDR2 YFSETQ come from the germline V gene. V dropped 7 bases and J dropped 4; count of bases not matched to a gene: 14. This CDR3 is 16 amino acids long.

This clonotype was counted ten times or more. This sequence joins TRBV12-3 or TRBV12-4 and TRBJ2-1; D call uncertain. This CDR3 region has 10 residues. V lost 6 bases and J 6 bases, leaving 3 bases between the germline ends. The CDR3 here is CASRGNEQFF. The CDR3, as DNA: TGTGCCAGCAGAGGCAATGAGCAGTTCTTC.

This clonotype was observed a handful of times. V and J are TRBV20-1 and TRBJ2-7; tentatively, D is TRBD2 (6 bases). Germline values: CDR1 DFQATT, CDR2 SNEGSKA (reference sequence). Trimming took 3 bases from V and 4 from J, leaving 13 bases between them. The CDR3 loop spans 13 amino acids. CDR3 protein: CSASPGSGYEQYF. In nucleotides, the CDR3 is TGCAGTGCTAGCCCCGGGAGCGGGTACGAGCAGTACTTC.

Remarks on this clonotype: This sequence may be a read error, since a much larger clone differs from it by one base. This rearrangement joins TRBV24-1 to TRBJ2-5; 8 bases map to TRBD2. The CDR3 is 16 residues long. Germline CDR1 reads KGHDR; CDR2 reads SFDVKD. J was trimmed by 11 bases and V by 2 bases; bases with no gene match: 15. In DNA form, the CDR3 reads TGTGCCACCAGTGATTCTTTAGCGGGACGACTAAATGAGCAGTACTTC. This translates into CATSDSLAGRLNEQYF.

In this sample, this clonotype turned up a few times. This chain connects TRBV19 to TRBJ1-1; 8 bases align to TRBD1. The CDR3 spans 14 residues. Germline values: CDR1 LNHDA, CDR2 SQIVND (reference sequence). V lost 6 bases to trimming and J lost 3 bases; unmatched junction nucleotides: 6. For the CDR3, the DNA is TGTGCCAGTAGACCACAGGGGGTTTACACTGAAGCTTTCTTT. It encodes CASRPQGVYTEAFF.

This clonotype was counted many times. The rearrangement joins TRBV10-3 to TRBJ2-3, with TRBD2 as a possible D gene (6 bases). The CDR3 covers 16 residues. Looked up from germline, CDR1 is ENHRY and CDR2 is SYGVKD. V dropped 3 bases and J dropped 0 bases, with 13 bases sitting between them. The CDR3 loop reads CAISDTGVPSTDTQYF. DNA for the CDR3: TGTGCCATCAGTGATACGGGGGTCCCTAGCACAGATACGCAGTATTTT.

Many counts were recorded for this clonotype. The chain links TRBV6-1 to TRBJ1-4, with 9 bases fitting TRBD1. The length of the CDR3 is 16 residues. Germline CDR1 reads MNHNS; CDR2 reads SASEGT. The ends lost 6 bases at V and 0 bases at J; junction bases unmatched: 5. CDR3 sequence (DNA): TGTGCCAGCAGCGGACAGGGGATATCAACTAATGAAAAACTGTTTTTT. Amino acid sequence: CASSGQGISTNEKLFF.

Turning to this clonotype: Being one base from a much bigger clone, this may be a read error. The chain uses TRBV10-3 and TRBJ1-2, with 8 bases aligning to TRBD1. Germline V gene lookup returns CDR1 ENHRY and CDR2 SYGVKD. The CDR3 is made up of 14 amino acids. The CDR3 DNA is TGTGCCACCAGTGCGGGACAGGACAACTATGGCTACACCTTC. It specifies CATSAGQDNYGYTF.